This is a list of T cell receptor beta chains from one sample in a study of T cells in Graves' hyperthyroidism and ophthalmopathy. TCRdb redid the calling of the multiplex PCR reads with MiXCR, one entry per CDR3 protein. The sample has fewer than 650,000 distinct CDR3 sequences, around 14% seen once. The sample taken for sequencing was blood. The source is a woman aged 30 to 39 with Graves' hyperthyroidism that later progressed to Graves' ophthalmopathy. CDR3s include the opening cysteine and the closing phenylalanine or tryptophan. The D gene is left open where the match is weak. Size values are once, few and many counts, or a class for expanded clones, and some rows have none.

>TRBJ2-2|many|TRBV12-3/TRBV12-4|.
TGTGCCAGCAGGTTCGAGGGCACCGGGGAGCTGTTTTTT
CASRFEGTGELFF
>TRBJ1-2|many|TRBV12-3/TRBV12-4|TRBD1
TGTGCCAGCAGTTTAAGGCAGGGGGCTTATGGCTACACCTTC
CASSLRQGAYGYTF
>TRBJ1-1|many|TRBV7-3|TRBD1
TGTGCCAGCAGCGGCACAGGGGGCATCACTGAAGCTTTCTTT
CASSGTGGITEAFF
>TRBJ2-1|many|TRBV7-3|.
TGTGCCAGCAGCGCTCTCCCCAGTGGCGGTGAGCAGTTCTTC
CASSALPSGGEQFF
>TRBJ1-6|many|TRBV7-3|TRBD1
TGTGCCAGCAGCTCAGGGGGGCGAGATTCACCCCTCCACTTT
CASSSGGRDSPLHF
>TRBJ2-7|many|TRBV12-3/TRBV12-4|.
TGTGCCAGCAGCATACTACTGGGGCACGGGCAGTACTTC
CASSILLGHGQYF
>TRBJ1-2|many|TRBV10-3|TRBD1
TGTGCCATCAGTGAGTCAACAGGGGGAGACTATGGCTACACCTTC
CAISESTGGDYGYTF
>TRBJ2-5|few|TRBV19|TRBD1
TGTGCCAGTAGTATAACACAGGGGGCCAGTGAGACCCAGTACTTC
CASSITQGASETQYF
>TRBJ2-7|.|TRBV5-8|TRBD1
TGTGCCAGCAGCTTGCCCGGACAGGGTAGAGACGAGCAGTACTTC
CASSLPGQGRDEQYF
>TRBJ2-1|.|TRBV20-1|TRBD2
TGCAGTGCTAGGCGAGACTTATTGACTAGCCGTGTCACAGGTGAGCAGTTCTTC
CSARRDLLTSRVTGEQFF
>TRBJ1-2|.|TRBV20-1|TRBD1
TGCAGTGCTAGCCCGGACAGGGCGGCTGGCTACACCTTC
CSASPDRAAGYTF
>TRBJ2-7|many|TRBV29-1|TRBD1
TGCAGCGTTGAAGGGGACAGTAATGTTTACGAGCAGTACTTC
CSVEGDSNVYEQYF
>TRBJ2-7|many|TRBV2|TRBD2
TGTGCCAGCGGTCCTAGCGGGAGAAGATCCGAGCAGTACTTC
CASGPSGRRSEQYF
>TRBJ1-4|few|TRBV20-1|TRBD1
TGCAGTGCTAGACCGATGACGGGACAGTTTAATGAAAAACTGTTTTTT
CSARPMTGQFNEKLFF
>TRBJ2-6|many|TRBV28|.
TGTGCCAGCAGTGCCACAGGATACTCTGGGGCCAACGTCCTGACTTTC
CASSATGYSGANVLTF
>TRBJ2-7|few|TRBV20-1|.
TGCAGTGCTAGGGGTGGCTACGAGCAGTACTTC
CSARGGYEQYF
>TRBJ2-3|many|TRBV2|.
TGTGCCAGAGGGTGGGAGATGACAGATACGCAGTATTTT
CARGWEMTDTQYF
>TRBJ2-7|many|TRBV2|.
TGTGCCAGCAGTGAAGGCGAGCAGTACTTC
CASSEGEQYF
>TRBJ2-2|.|TRBV13|.
TGTGCCAGCAGCAGTATTACCGGGACTTGTAACACCGGGGAGCTGTTTTTT
CASSSITGTCNTGELFF
>TRBJ1-1|many|TRBV6-2/TRBV6-3|.
TGTGCCAGCAATCGTTTCCGGGTAGCCCTTGTGAACACTGAAGCTTTCTTT
CASNRFRVALVNTEAFF
>TRBJ1-1|.|TRBV6-9|.
TGTGTCAGCAGTTATAATAAAGGGAACACTGAAGCTTTCTTT
CVSSYNKGNTEAFF
>TRBJ2-7|.|TRBV15|.
TGTGCCACCAGCGGGAGGGCAGGGGACGAGCAGTACTTC
CATSGRAGDEQYF
>TRBJ2-5|many|TRBV13|.
TGTGCCAGCAGTCGAGGGCGGTGGGAGACCCAGTACTTC
CASSRGRWETQYF
>TRBJ1-6|.|TRBV20-1|.
TGCAGTGCTAGAGAGGTTCAGGGCCCTAATTCACCCCTCCACTTT
CSAREVQGPNSPLHF
>TRBJ2-1|many|TRBV11-1|.
TGTGCCAGTTCTTCAAGGGGGGGCAATGAGCAGTTCTTC
CASSSRGGNEQFF
>TRBJ1-1|many|TRBV27|.
TGTGCCAGCAGTCTCCTCAGGGGCACTGAAGCTTTCTTT
CASSLLRGTEAFF
>TRBJ2-3|many|TRBV12-3/TRBV12-4|.
TGTGCCAGCAGCCCCTCCCCCCGTCCGGATACGCAGTATTTT
CASSPSPRPDTQYF
>TRBJ1-2|many|TRBV11-2|.
TGTGCCAGCAGCTTAGTAGGGGTAAATGGCTACACCTTC
CASSLVGVNGYTF
>TRBJ2-6|few|TRBV19|.
TGTGCCAGTAGTATAACCGTAAACTCTGGGGCCAACGTCCTGACTTTC
CASSITVNSGANVLTF
>TRBJ2-7|.|TRBV25-1|.
TGTGCCAGCAGTGGAGACAACTCCTACGAGCAGTACTTC
CASSGDNSYEQYF
>TRBJ2-2|few|TRBV24-1|.
TGTGCCACCAGTGATTTTAGCGGAGCCGGGGAGCTGTTTTTT
CATSDFSGAGELFF
>TRBJ2-7|few|TRBV5-5|.
TGTGCCAGCAGCTTGGTTTCGGCTTCGGAGGGAAACGAGCAGTACTTC
CASSLVSASEGNEQYF
>TRBJ2-3|few|TRBV20-1|.
TGCAGTGCTAGATGGCCAGGGGGCACAGATACGCAGTATTTT
CSARWPGGTDTQYF
>TRBJ1-3|many|TRBV5-1|.
TGCGCCAGCAGATCAGAGACCGAGAGCTCTGGAAACACCATATATTTT
CASRSETESSGNTIYF
>TRBJ2-3|many|TRBV10-3|TRBD2
TGTGCCATCCGGACTAGCGGGAGCACAGATACGCAGTATTTT
CAIRTSGSTDTQYF
>TRBJ2-1|many|TRBV2|TRBD2
TGTGCCAGGGATTGGGGACTAGCGGGAGGAAACAATGAGCAGTTCTTC
CARDWGLAGGNNEQFF
>TRBJ2-1|many|TRBV14|.
TGTGCCAGCAGCCAAGCAGGGACCCTTGGCAATGAGCAGTTCTTC
CASSQAGTLGNEQFF
>TRBJ2-7|.|TRBV28|TRBD1
TGTGCCAGCAGGGGACAGGGCCGCGAGCAGTACTTC
CASRGQGREQYF
>TRBJ1-2|many|TRBV14|.
TGTGCCAGCAGCAGAGACTACTATGGCTACACCTTC
CASSRDYYGYTF
>TRBJ2-2|.|TRBV5-1|TRBD2
TGCGCCAGCAGCTTGGTGGTTAGCGGGATCCCCGACCCGAACACCGGGGAGCTGTTTTTT
CASSLVVSGIPDPNTGELFF
>TRBJ2-5|once|TRBV5-1|TRBD1
TGCGCCAGCAGCTGGGGGACAGGAAGGCAAGAGACCCAGTACTTC
CASSWGTGRQETQYF
>TRBJ1-5|.|TRBV10-2|.
TGCGCCAGCAGTGGTGGGAGAGGCCGATCTAGCAATCAGCCCCAGCATTTT
CASSGGRGRSSNQPQHF
>TRBJ1-2|many|TRBV28|.
TGTGCCAGCAGTCTCCGGGACTCAGGGCGCTATGGCTACACCTTC
CASSLRDSGRYGYTF
>TRBJ2-7|few|TRBV28|TRBD1
TGTGCCAGCACCACACCATTGGGACAGGGGAGATACGAGCAGTACTTC
CASTTPLGQGRYEQYF
>TRBJ2-7|.|TRBV30|TRBD2
TGTGCCTGGAGTACCGGGACTAGGTCCCTCGAGCAGTACTTC
CAWSTGTRSLEQYF
>TRBJ2-4|.|TRBV18|.
TGTGCCAGCTCACACACGGGTGTGAGGGAAAACATTCAGTACTTC
CASSHTGVRENIQYF
>TRBJ1-2|many|TRBV20-1|.
TGCAGTGCTAGGCCTCCGGGCCTAGCGGCTGGCTACACCTTC
CSARPPGLAAGYTF
>TRBJ2-1|many|TRBV19|TRBD2
TGTGCCAGTAGTCCTCAAGCGGGATCCACCTACAATGAGCAGTTCTTC
CASSPQAGSTYNEQFF
>TRBJ1-2|many|TRBV30|.
TGTGCCTGCCGCCGAGGGGATGGCTACACCTTC
CACRRGDGYTF